This T cell receptor beta chain was captured in a study of T cell repertoires in cytomegalovirus infection. Overall study: Public TCR beta signatures provided an indication of both CMV infection and a matching HLA type.

MiXCR, run by TCRdb on the reads, gives a single entry per CDR3 protein. The sample has approximately 500,000 distinct CDR3 sequences, approximately 17% seen once. Study findings and constraints: There were HLA-C-restricted CMV-specific TCR beta clonotypes dominating the ex vivo response. Using cumulative public TCR beta family frequency, the authors identified those who carried CMV together with the relevant HLA.

This clonotype showed up just a few times. Its antigen is unknown. The germline CDR1 and CDR2 sequences are SGDLS and YYNGEE. The CDR3 has 17 amino acids. V was pared by 4 bases and J by 3 bases, with 7 bases of the junction left unmatched. This TCR was sampled from a human donor in good health (CMV status not recorded). Some clones in this sample may be carry-over from other donors' samples. V is TRBV9 and J is TRBJ2-2; 12 bases match TRBD2. The sample comprised CD8+ T cells from PBMCs. The CDR3 loop reads CASSLRTSGEDTGELFF. Here the CDR3 DNA reads TGTGCCAGCAGCCTCCGGACTAGCGGGGAGGACACCGGGGAGCTGTTTTTT.